The next 30 T cell receptor beta chains were all read from a single sample in a study of beta chain features in type 1 diabetes. TCRB transcripts that were expressed got sequenced, as all of the isolated RNA had been reverse transcribed. Measured with immunoSEQ multiplex PCR; TCRdb has only the in-frame clones, and not every one. The table records 250,000 to 350,000 clones, approximately 9.9% of them present only once. Sequenced material: naive CD4+ T cells from blood. All receptors derive from a woman aged 25 to 45 in good health.

This clone was counted between two and nine times. The CDR3 sequence is CASSPREGNTEAFF. The CDR3 region has the DNA TGTGCCAGCAGCCCACGGGAGGGGAACACTGAAGCTTTCTTT. V is TRBV9 and J is TRBJ1-1; D is unclear. CDR3 length equals 14 residues. V was pared by 4 bases and J by 1 base, with 11 bases between. Per germline, CDR1 SGDLS and CDR2 YYNGEE. Together with reference TRBV9 and TRBJ1-1, the CDR3 gives the full variable domain: DSGVTQTPKHLITATGQRVTLRCSPRSGDLSVYWYQQSLDQGLQFLIQYYNGEERAKGNILERFSAQQFPDLHSELNLSSLELGDSALYFCASSPREGNTEAFFGQGTRLTVV.

This clone was detected a few times. The chain joins TRBV5-1 to TRBJ1-5; D is unresolved. Germline V lookup: CDR1 SGHRS, CDR2 YFSETQ. This CDR3 comprises 15 residues. V lost 4 bases, J lost 5 bases, and 16 bases lay in between. CDR3 loop: CASSPAESGYQPQHF. The CDR3 coding sequence is TGCGCCAGCAGCCCCGCGGAGTCGGGGTATCAGCCCCAGCATTTT.

This clone was seen a few times. The chain uses TRBV30 and TRBJ2-7, with TRBD1 matching over 7 bases. Germline CDR1 reads GTSNPN; CDR2 reads SVGIG (reference sequence). J lost 5 bases, V lost 5 bases, and 6 bases had no gene match. This CDR3 is 12 amino acids long. This CDR3 is CAWSRDSDEQYF. CDR3 nucleotide sequence: TGTGCCTGGTCCCGGGACAGCGACGAGCAGTACTTC.

The rearrangement links TRBV27 to TRBJ2-2; 8 bases match TRBD2. The CDR3 covers 17 residues. CDR1 MNHEY and CDR2 SMNVEV come from the germline V gene (reference sequence). The junction had 8 bases not matched to a gene; V was cut back by 4 bases and J by 1 base. Written as DNA, the CDR3 is TGTGCCAGCAGTTACTTCGGGGGGGTTATGAACACCGGGGAGCTGTTTTTT. Protein product: CASSYFGGVMNTGELFF.

This sequence joins TRBV25-1 and TRBJ2-3; 9 bases fit TRBD2. The CDR3 loop spans 16 amino acids. Losses at the gene ends were 1 base for V and 5 bases for J; bases not matched to a gene: 7. Germline CDR1 is MGHDK and CDR2 is SYGVNS. CDR3 sequence reads: CASSESLAGKGDTQYF. CDR3 bases: TGTGCCAGCAGTGAATCCCTAGCGGGAAAGGGAGATACGCAGTATTTT.

J is TRBJ2-2 and V is TRBV5-4; 9 positions match TRBD2. V shed 4 bases, J shed 6 bases, and the junction held 10 bases outside the gene matches. The CDR3 is 16 residues long. Germline values: CDR1 SGHNT, CDR2 YYREEE (reference sequence). The CDR3: CASSGRAGGPPGELFF. CDR3 in DNA: TGTGCCAGCAGCGGCCGCGCGGGAGGGCCCCCCGGGGAGCTGTTTTTT.

This clone was recorded a few times. CDR3 amino acids: CASSPLAGSLQETQYF. The CDR3 DNA is TGTGCCAGCTCACCACTAGCGGGAAGCCTCCAAGAGACCCAGTACTTC. This chain connects TRBV18 to TRBJ2-5, with 8 bases aligning to TRBD2. The CDR3 is made up of 16 amino acids. Germline CDR1 is KGHSH and CDR2 is LQKENI. Trimming removed 1 base from V and 1 base from J; junction bases left unmatched: 5.

This clone was counted between two and nine times. The chain combines TRBV27 with TRBJ2-7, with TRBD2 identical over 12 bases. CDR3 size: 16 residues. Germline loops: CDR1 MNHEY, CDR2 SMNVEV (reference sequence). The ends lost 4 bases at V and 5 bases at J; junction bases unmatched: 9. The DNA of the CDR3 is TGTGCCAGCAGTTCTTCTCGGACTAGCGGGATCAACGAGCAGTACTTC. Its protein is CASSSSRTSGINEQYF.

There are a few counts of this clone. The V and J genes are TRBV6-5 and TRBJ2-3; 7 positions match TRBD2. J gave up 4 bases and V 7 bases, and 11 bases lay outside the gene matches. This CDR3 has 15 amino acids. In germline, CDR1 is MNHEY, CDR2 SVGAGI. The CDR3 reads CASTPEAGAADTQYF. In nucleotides, the CDR3 is TGTGCCAGCACCCCAGAGGCGGGAGCGGCAGATACGCAGTATTTT.

This clone has just a few counts. This sequence joins TRBV18 and TRBJ2-7, with 14 bases that match TRBD2. Per the germline V gene, CDR1 is KGHSH and CDR2 is LQKENI. J lost 5 bases, V lost 2 bases, and 5 bases had no gene match. This CDR3 has 16 amino acids. CDR3 region: CASSPLTSGRGDEQYF. The CDR3, as DNA: TGTGCCAGCTCACCATTGACTAGCGGGAGGGGGGACGAGCAGTACTTC.

The V and J genes are TRBV15 and TRBJ1-1; weak D call: TRBD1 (5 bases). Germline CDR1 LNHNV, CDR2 YYDKDF (reference sequence). Trimming took off 1 base at V and 5 bases at J, with 8 bases between the two ends. The CDR3 runs to 13 residues. CDR3 DNA sequence: TGTGCCACCAGCAGAGGGGGGAGGACTGAAGCTTTCTTT. It translates to CATSRGGRTEAFF.

The V gene is TRBV4-2, the J gene TRBJ2-5; D might be TRBD2 (5 bases). Germline V CDR1 and CDR2: LGHNA, YNFKEQ. The V end lost 0 bases, the J end lost 1 base, and 9 bases lay between the germline ends. The CDR3 spans 15 residues. CDR3 sequence (DNA): TGTGCCAGCAGCCAAGATGAGGACTTCCAAGAGACCCAGTACTTC. Its protein product is CASSQDEDFQETQYF.

A few counts support this clone. The rearrangement joins TRBV28 to TRBJ2-5; a possible D gene is TRBD2 (6 bases). The CDR3 covers 18 residues. Trimming removed 3 bases at V and 1 base at J, with 21 bases between. Germline V lookup: CDR1 MDHEN, CDR2 SYDVKM. CDR3 DNA: TGTGCCAGCAGTTTCGTGGGGGAGGTTGTAGTTCGCCAAGAGACCCAGTACTTC. Translated, it gives CASSFVGEVVVRQETQYF.

There are a few counts of this clone. This chain joins TRBV30 and TRBJ2-7; D is possibly TRBD2 (5 bases). The CDR3 extends over 11 amino acids. CDR1 GTSNPN and CDR2 SVGIG come from the germline V gene (reference sequence). Trimming took 0 bases from V and 6 from J, leaving 6 bases between them. The CDR3: CAWSVLVEQYF. As DNA, the CDR3 is TGTGCCTGGAGTGTACTAGTCGAGCAGTACTTC.

This chain connects TRBV4-2 to TRBJ2-1; TRBD2 might be the D (7 bases). Trimming shortened V by 10 bases and J by 4 bases, and 11 bases separated the two germline ends. Looked up from germline, CDR1 is LGHNA and CDR2 is YNFKEQ. This CDR3 contains 12 residues. CDR3 protein: CATRGAYNEQFF. The CDR3 DNA follows: TGTGCCACACGGGGGGCATACAATGAGCAGTTCTTC.

This chain connects TRBV12-2 to TRBJ2-5; the table's D call, TRBD2, has no DNA check behind it. TRBV12-2 is noted as a pseudogene. The CDR3 is 14 amino acids. The CDR3 protein is CASRFSGSLKTQYF. DNA for the CDR3: TGTGCAAGTCGCTTCAGCGGGAGCTTGAAGACCCAGTACTTC.

This clone was counted a few times. The rearrangement links TRBV5-4 to TRBJ2-1; TRBD2 matches at 7 bases. The V gene's germline CDR1 is SGHNT and CDR2 YYREEE (reference sequence). This CDR3 contains 14 residues. V gave up 0 bases and J gave up 16 bases; unmatched junction bases: 13. Written as DNA, the CDR3 is TGTGCCAGCAGCTTGGCCGGGGCGGGGGTAGGACTTTTCTTC. Encoded protein: CASSLAGAGVGLFF.

This chain links TRBV18 with TRBJ2-7, with 8 bases that match TRBD2. The CDR3 loop spans 15 amino acids. Germline V gene sequence: CDR1 KGHSH, CDR2 LQKENI. The V gene end was trimmed by 5 bases and the J gene end by 5 bases; junction bases not matched to a gene: 11. The DNA for the CDR3 is TGTGCCAGCTCAGCCACTAGCGGTGAGCTTCACGAGCAGTACTTC. This translates into CASSATSGELHEQYF.

This clone was recorded a few times. The chain combines TRBV5-1 with TRBJ2-1; 13 positions agree with TRBD2. This CDR3 has 15 amino acids. The J segment lost 6 bases and the V segment lost 4 bases, leaving 4 bases of the junction unmatched. Germline V gene lookup returns CDR1 SGHRS and CDR2 YFSETQ. As DNA, the CDR3 is TGCGCCAGCAGCCTTTGGACTAGCGGGGGCAATGAGCAGTTCTTC. This codes for CASSLWTSGGNEQFF.

This clone was seen a few times. The chain employs TRBV5-1 and TRBJ1-1, with 10 bases that match TRBD1. This CDR3 comprises 15 residues. Germline-derived CDR1 and CDR2 are SGHRS and YFSETQ. Trimming cost V 2 bases and J 3 bases; bases outside gene matches: 4. CDR3 sequence (DNA): TGCGCCAGCAGCTTATCGACAGGGGGCGACACTGAAGCTTTCTTT. Protein sequence: CASSLSTGGDTEAFF.

This clone has more than one count but fewer than ten. V and J are TRBV5-6 and TRBJ2-7; D may be TRBD1 (6 bases). Germline V gene lookup returns CDR1 SGHDT and CDR2 YYEEEE. V was trimmed by 4 bases and J by 0 bases, leaving 11 bases between them. The CDR3 extends over 14 amino acids. The CDR3 region is CASSRRTASYEQYF. Here the CDR3 DNA reads TGTGCCAGCAGCAGAAGGACAGCCTCCTACGAGCAGTACTTC. The complete variable domain, with remaining parts taken from reference TRBV5-6 and TRBJ2-7, reads DAGVTQSPTHLIKTRGQQVTLRCSPKSGHDTVSWYQQALGQGPQFIFQYYEEEERQRGNFPDRFSGHQFPNYSSELNVNALLLGDSALYLCASSRRTASYEQYFGPGTRLTVT.

The CDR3 region has the DNA TGTGCCAGCAGTCCGGAGCCGGATATGGTGGATACGCAGTATTTT. This codes for CASSPEPDMVDTQYF. This rearrangement joins TRBV28 to TRBJ2-3; D unresolved. V was cut by 5 bases and J by 6 bases, with 18 bases left in between. This CDR3 is built from 15 residues. Germline loops: CDR1 MDHEN, CDR2 SYDVKM.

This clone has a handful of counts. The chain joins TRBV19 to TRBJ1-2; D remains unclear. This CDR3 has 14 amino acids. V shed 3 bases and J shed 3 bases, with 11 bases lying between them. The germline CDR1 and CDR2 sequences are LNHDA and SQIVND (reference sequence). The CDR3 DNA follows: TGTGCCAGTAGTATTGCCCGTCGGGACTATGGCTACACCTTC. It yields the protein CASSIARRDYGYTF.

This clone was seen more than once but under ten times. An end of the junction does not agree with germline; a read error may underlie this. This rearrangement joins TRBV6-1 to TRBJ2-1; 11 positions match TRBD1. The CDR3 spans 17 residues. The germline CDR1 and CDR2 sequences are MNHNS and SASEGT. CDR3 sequence reads: CAISGSLGTGGYNEQFF. As DNA, the CDR3 is TGTGCCATCAGTGGATCACTTGGGACAGGGGGATACAATGAGCAGTTCTTC.

The V and J genes are TRBV18 and TRBJ2-1, with 8 bases aligning to TRBD1. The CDR3 contains 16 residues. Germline CDR1 reads KGHSH; CDR2 reads LQKENI. The V and J ends lost 4 bases and 8 bases, in that order; junction bases with no gene match: 13. The DNA for the CDR3 is TGTGCCAGCTCACTCCCTACGGGACAGGTTTTCCATGAGCAGTTCTTC. Its protein product is CASSLPTGQVFHEQFF.

This clone has more than one count but fewer than ten. At one boundary the junction diverges from the germline segment, which might be a read error. The chain has TRBV28 and TRBJ2-1; 7 positions agree with TRBD2. This CDR3 has 14 amino acids. CDR1 and CDR2 (germline): MDHEN, SYDVKM. CDR3 DNA: TGTGCCAGCAGTGCGGCGGGAGCCTATAATGAGCAGTTCTTC. Its translation is CASSAAGAYNEQFF.

In its sample, this clone was seen a few times. V gene TRBV7-2 combines with J gene TRBJ2-1, with 10 bases fitting TRBD2. The CDR3 runs to 16 residues. The germline V gene has CDR1 SGHTA and CDR2 FQGNSA. Trimming took 0 bases from V and 5 from J; bases not matched to a gene: 4. The CDR3 sequence: CASSLATGLADNEQFF. CDR3 DNA: TGTGCCAGCAGCTTAGCGACCGGACTAGCGGACAATGAGCAGTTCTTC.

This clone appeared a few times. The gene calls are TRBV7-8 and TRBJ2-1; the match to TRBD1 covers 7 bases. With 0 bases clipped from V and 13 bases from J, the junction kept 6 bases outside the gene matches. The CDR3 has 13 amino acids. Germline V gene lookup returns CDR1 SGHVS and CDR2 FQNEAQ. The chain's CDR3 is CASSLATGFGQFF. Written as DNA, the CDR3 is TGTGCCAGCAGCTTAGCGACAGGGTTTGGTCAGTTCTTC.

This chain uses TRBV28 with TRBJ1-1; D is unresolved. CDR1 is MDHEN, CDR2 SYDVKM, per germline. Between the trimmed V and J ends, which lost 3 bases and 2 bases, there was a span of 10 bases. This CDR3 is built from 14 residues. This chain's CDR3 is CASSFAGTNTEAFF. The CDR3 DNA is TGTGCCAGCAGTTTCGCAGGAACAAACACTGAAGCTTTCTTT.

The chain combines TRBV29-1 with TRBJ2-3, with D unclear. The CDR3 is 12 residues long. The germline CDR1 and CDR2 sequences are SQVTM and ANQGSEA. Trimming stripped 1 base from V and 2 bases from J, with 4 bases between. The CDR3 bases are TGCAGCGTTGAAGCCAACACAGATACGCAGTATTTT. Residues: CSVEANTDTQYF.